This TCR beta chain was captured in a study of radiotherapy plus CTLA-4 blockade in lung cancer. Across the study: Objective responses were documented in roughly 20% of patients, with disease control in about 28%.

In its sample, this clone was seen a few times. Its antigen is undetermined. General study findings and limits: Early blood T cell clone changes and increased post-radiation serum interferon-beta were reportedly the strongest response predictors. TCR clones originating in tumors grew in number in blood after radiotherapy plus ipilimumab.

The assay was immunoSEQ multiplex PCR, and TCRdb's table has in-frame clones only and misses some. The table lists around 99,000 clones, 88% of them singletons, with 4.5% to 5% in the top ten. CDR3 length equals 14 residues. The V gene's germline CDR1 is SNHLY and CDR2 FYNNEI. V lost 4 bases and J 0 bases, leaving 10 bases between the germline ends. The clonotype was recovered from a human donor with non-small cell lung cancer that progressed on radiotherapy plus ipilimumab. The rearrangement joins TRBV2 to TRBJ2-7; D remains ambiguous. Source: peripheral blood, taken from a patient treated with radiotherapy plus ipilimumab. For the CDR3, the DNA is TGTGCCAGCAGTGCCACGGGTATCTCCTACGAGCAGTACTTC. This codes for CASSATGISYEQYF.